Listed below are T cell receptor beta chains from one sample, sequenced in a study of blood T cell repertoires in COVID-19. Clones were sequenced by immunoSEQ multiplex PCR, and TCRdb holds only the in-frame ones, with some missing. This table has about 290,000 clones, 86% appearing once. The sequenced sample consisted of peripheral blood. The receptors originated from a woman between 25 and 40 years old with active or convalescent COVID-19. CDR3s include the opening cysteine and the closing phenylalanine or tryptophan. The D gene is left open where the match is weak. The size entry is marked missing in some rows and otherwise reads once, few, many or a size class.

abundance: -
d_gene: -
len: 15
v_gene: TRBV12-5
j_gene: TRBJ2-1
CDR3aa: CASALGGNSYNEQFF
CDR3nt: TGTGCTAGTGCCTTGGGGGGAAATTCCTACAATGAGCAGTTCTTC

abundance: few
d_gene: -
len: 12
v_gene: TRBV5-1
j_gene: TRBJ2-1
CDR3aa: CASSLAGLEQFF
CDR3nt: TGCGCCAGCAGCTTGGCCGGTTTGGAGCAGTTCTTC

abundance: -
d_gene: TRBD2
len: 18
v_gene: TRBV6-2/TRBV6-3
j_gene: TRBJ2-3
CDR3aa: CASSNLAGGTPGTDTQYF
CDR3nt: TGTGCCAGCAGCAATCTAGCGGGGGGGACCCCCGGCACAGATACGCAGTATTTT

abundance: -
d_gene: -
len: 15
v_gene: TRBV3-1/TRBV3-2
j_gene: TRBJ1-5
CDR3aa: CASSQDWGTGQPQHF
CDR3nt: TGTGCCAGCAGCCAAGATTGGGGTACAGGGCAGCCCCAGCATTTT

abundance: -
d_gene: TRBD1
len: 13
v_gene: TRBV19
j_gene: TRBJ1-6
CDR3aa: CASQGTGYSPLHF
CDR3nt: TGTGCCAGTCAGGGGACAGGGTACTCACCCCTCCACTTT

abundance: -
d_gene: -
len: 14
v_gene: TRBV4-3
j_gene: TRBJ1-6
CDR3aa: CASSLSRNNSPLHF
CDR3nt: TGCGCCAGCAGTCTTTCCAGGAATAATTCACCCCTCCACTTT

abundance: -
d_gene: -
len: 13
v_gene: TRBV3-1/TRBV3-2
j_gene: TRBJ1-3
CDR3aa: CASSQFTGNTIYF
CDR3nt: TGTGCCAGCAGCCAATTTACAGGAAACACCATATATTTT

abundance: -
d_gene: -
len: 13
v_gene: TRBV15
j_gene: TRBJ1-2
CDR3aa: CATKGGGIRGYTF
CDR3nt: TGTGCCACCAAAGGGGGGGGTATCCGTGGCTACACCTTC

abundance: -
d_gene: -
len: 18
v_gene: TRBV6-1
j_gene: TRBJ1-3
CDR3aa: CASSEVAGSGNSGNTIYF
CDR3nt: TGTGCCAGCAGTGAAGTGGCCGGGTCAGGGAACTCTGGAAACACCATATATTTT

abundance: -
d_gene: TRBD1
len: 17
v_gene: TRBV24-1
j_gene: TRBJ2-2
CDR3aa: CATSDSLQGTNTGELFF
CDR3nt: TGTGCCACCAGTGATTCCCTACAGGGGACGAACACCGGGGAGCTGTTTTTT

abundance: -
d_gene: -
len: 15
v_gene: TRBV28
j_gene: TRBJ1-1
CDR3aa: CASSPLLGSGTEAFF
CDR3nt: TGTGCCAGCAGTCCCCTCCTCGGAAGCGGCACTGAAGCTTTCTTT

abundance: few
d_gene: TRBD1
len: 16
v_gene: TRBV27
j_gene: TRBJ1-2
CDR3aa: CASSFGGPGGIFGYTF
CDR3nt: TGTGCCAGCAGTTTTGGTGGGCCAGGGGGGATTTTTGGCTACACCTTC

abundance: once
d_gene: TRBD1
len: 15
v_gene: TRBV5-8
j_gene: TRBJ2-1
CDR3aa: CASSRGTGNYNEQFF
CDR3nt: TGTGCCAGCAGTCGTGGGACAGGGAATTACAATGAGCAGTTCTTC

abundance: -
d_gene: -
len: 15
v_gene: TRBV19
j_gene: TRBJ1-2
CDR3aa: CASSPRGYSNYGYTF
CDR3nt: TGTGCCAGTAGCCCCAGGGGTTACTCTAACTATGGCTACACCTTC

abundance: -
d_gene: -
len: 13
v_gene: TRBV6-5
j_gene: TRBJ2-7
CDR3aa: CASRRDSTYEQYF
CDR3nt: TGTGCCAGCAGGCGGGACTCAACCTACGAGCAGTACTTC

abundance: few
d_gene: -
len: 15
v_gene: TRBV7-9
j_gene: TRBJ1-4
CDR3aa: CASSSEIGANEKLFF
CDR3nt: TGTGCCAGCAGCTCCGAGATAGGGGCTAATGAAAAACTGTTTTTT

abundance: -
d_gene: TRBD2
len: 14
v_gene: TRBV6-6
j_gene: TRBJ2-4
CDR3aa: CASSLAGGKNIQYF
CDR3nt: TGTGCCAGCAGTTTAGCGGGGGGGAAAAACATTCAGTACTTC

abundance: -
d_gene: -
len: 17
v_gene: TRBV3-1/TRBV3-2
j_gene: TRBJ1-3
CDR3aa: CASSQDRREGGADTIYF
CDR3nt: TGTGCCAGCAGCCAAGATCGAAGGGAGGGGGGCGCGGACACCATATATTTT

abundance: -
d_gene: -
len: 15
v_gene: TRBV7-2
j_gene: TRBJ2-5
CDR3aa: CASSLGGGGGETQYF
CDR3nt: TGTGCCAGCAGCTTAGGTGGCGGGGGCGGAGAGACCCAGTACTTC

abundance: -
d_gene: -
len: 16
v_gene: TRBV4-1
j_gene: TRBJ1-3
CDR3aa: CASSQVVLSSGNTIYF
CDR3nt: TGCGCCAGCAGCCAAGTGGTTCTGAGCTCTGGAAACACCATATATTTT

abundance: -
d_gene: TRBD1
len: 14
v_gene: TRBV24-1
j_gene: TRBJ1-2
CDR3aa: CATSDSRTGYGYTF
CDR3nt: TGTGCCACCAGTGATTCAAGGACAGGGTATGGCTACACCTTC

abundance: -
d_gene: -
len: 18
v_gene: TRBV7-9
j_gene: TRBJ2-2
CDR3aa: CASSRWTYRKVNTGELFF
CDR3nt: TGTGCCAGCAGCAGATGGACTTACCGGAAAGTGAACACCGGGGAGCTGTTTTTT

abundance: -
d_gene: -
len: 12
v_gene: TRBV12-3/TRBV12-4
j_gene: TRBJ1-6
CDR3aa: CASSTGFSPLHF
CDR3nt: TGTGCCAGCAGCACAGGGTTCTCACCCCTCCACTTT

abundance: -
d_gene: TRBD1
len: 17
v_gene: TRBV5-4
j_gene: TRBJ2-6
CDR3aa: CASSSGQGNSGANVLTF
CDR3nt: TGTGCCAGCAGCTCGGGACAGGGGAACTCTGGGGCCAACGTCCTGACTTTC

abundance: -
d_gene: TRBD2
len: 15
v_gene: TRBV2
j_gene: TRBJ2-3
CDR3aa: CASSVDSGSTDTQYF
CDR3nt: TGTGCCAGCAGTGTGGATAGCGGGAGCACAGATACGCAGTATTTT

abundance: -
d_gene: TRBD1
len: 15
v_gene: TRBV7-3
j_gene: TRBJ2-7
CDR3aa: CASSSGQGGTYEQYF
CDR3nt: TGTGCCAGCAGCTCGGGACAGGGGGGAACCTACGAGCAGTACTTC

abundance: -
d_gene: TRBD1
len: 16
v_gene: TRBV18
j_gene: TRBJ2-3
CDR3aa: CASSPPSTGDPDTQYF
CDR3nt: TGTGCCAGCTCACCACCCAGCACAGGGGACCCAGATACGCAGTATTTT

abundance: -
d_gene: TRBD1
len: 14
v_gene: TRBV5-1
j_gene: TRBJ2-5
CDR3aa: CASSPGTAKETQYF
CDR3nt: TGCGCCAGCAGCCCTGGGACAGCAAAAGAGACCCAGTACTTC

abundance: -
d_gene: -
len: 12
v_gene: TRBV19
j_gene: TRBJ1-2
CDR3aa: CASSAYSYGYTF
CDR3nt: TGTGCCAGTAGTGCCTACAGCTATGGCTACACCTTC

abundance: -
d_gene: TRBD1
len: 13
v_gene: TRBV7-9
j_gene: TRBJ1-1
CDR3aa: CASSLEGGGEAFF
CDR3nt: TGTGCCAGCAGCTTAGAAGGGGGCGGAGAAGCTTTCTTT

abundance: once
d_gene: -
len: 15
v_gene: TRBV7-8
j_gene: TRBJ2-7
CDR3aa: CASSLDGGGKGEQYF
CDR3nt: TGTGCCAGCAGCTTAGATGGCGGAGGTAAGGGCGAGCAGTACTTC

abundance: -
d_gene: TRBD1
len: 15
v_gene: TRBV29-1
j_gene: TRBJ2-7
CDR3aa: CSVIYRQGASYEQYF
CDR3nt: TGCAGCGTCATCTATAGGCAGGGGGCCTCCTACGAGCAGTACTTC

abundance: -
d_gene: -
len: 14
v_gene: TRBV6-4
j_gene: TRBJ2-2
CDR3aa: CASSPQVSAGELFF
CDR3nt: TGTGCCAGCAGTCCACAGGTATCCGCCGGGGAGCTGTTTTTT

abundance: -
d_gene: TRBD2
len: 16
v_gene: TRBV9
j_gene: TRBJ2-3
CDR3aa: CASSVDPSGSSDTQYF
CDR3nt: TGTGCCAGCAGCGTAGACCCTAGCGGGTCCTCAGATACGCAGTATTTT

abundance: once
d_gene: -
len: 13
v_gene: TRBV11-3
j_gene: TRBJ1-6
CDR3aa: CASSLVTDSPLHF
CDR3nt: TGTGCCAGCAGCTTAGTAACGGATTCACCCCTCCACTTT

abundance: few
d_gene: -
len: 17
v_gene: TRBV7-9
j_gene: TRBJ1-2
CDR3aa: CASRRTSDTWGFSGYTF
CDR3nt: TGTGCCAGCAGGAGGACATCGGATACTTGGGGATTCTCTGGCTACACCTTC

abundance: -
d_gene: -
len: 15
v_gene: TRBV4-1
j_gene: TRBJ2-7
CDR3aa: CASSQEPSGSGVLHF
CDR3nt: TGCGCCAGCAGCCAAGAACCATCGGGGTCAGGGGTGCTGCACTTC